Listed here are 24 T cell receptor beta chains from one sample, sequenced in a study of T cells after posttransplantation cyclophosphamide. Sequencing was performed with immunoSEQ multiplex PCR; in TCRdb, only in-frame clones are kept and a portion is missing. The sample has approximately 39,000 clones, none seen only once; the top ten hold 1% to 1.5%. Sequencing used PBMCs. These receptors were collected from a girl aged 10-17 years in good health, CMV-negative, and a related stem cell transplant donor.

This clone came up many times. The rearrangement uses TRBV11-2 and TRBJ2-1; D perhaps matches TRBD1 (5 bases). Trimming stripped 4 bases from V and 3 bases from J, with 19 bases between. CDR1 and CDR2 (germline): SGHAT, FQNNGV. The CDR3 sequence is 17 residues long. CDR3 DNA: TGTGCCAGCAGCTCTGACGTAGGCCTACAGGACTACAATGAGCAGTTCTTC. The encoded protein is CASSSDVGLQDYNEQFF.

This chain links TRBV28 with TRBJ2-7, with TRBD2 matching 11 bases. The CDR3 sequence is 16 residues long. V lost 2 bases, J lost 3 bases, and 6 bases stayed unmatched. CDR1 is MDHEN, CDR2 SYDVKM, per germline. The CDR3 loop reads CASSLRSGRAFYEQYF. CDR3 sequence (DNA): TGTGCCAGCAGTTTACGTAGCGGGAGGGCCTTCTACGAGCAGTACTTC.

This sequence joins TRBV7-2 and TRBJ2-5, with 12 bases lining up with TRBD2. CDR3 length: 16 residues. The V gene end was trimmed by 2 bases and the J gene end by 4 bases; junction bases not matched to a gene: 5. Germline V CDR1 and CDR2: SGHTA, FQGNSA. The CDR3 region is CASSLRPSGGAETQYF. The CDR3 coding sequence is TGTGCCAGCAGCTTACGCCCTAGCGGGGGGGCAGAGACCCAGTACTTC.

This clone was detected many times. The gene calls are TRBV4-3 and TRBJ2-2, with D uncertain. CDR1 is LGHNA and CDR2 is YSLEER in the germline V gene. The CDR3 is made up of 14 amino acids. The V and J ends lost 0 bases and 1 base respectively, with 3 bases between them. CDR3 residues: CASSQDWNTGELFF. CDR3 nucleotide sequence: TGCGCCAGCAGCCAAGACTGGAACACCGGGGAGCTGTTTTTT.

This clone occurred many times. This chain uses TRBV7-9 with TRBJ1-5; 7 nucleotides match TRBD1. V was pared by 4 bases and J by 0 bases, with 3 bases of the junction left unmatched. The CDR3 runs 15 residues. The germline V gene encodes CDR1 SEHNR and CDR2 FQNEAQ (reference sequence). Written as DNA, the CDR3 is TGTGCCAGCAGCTCGACAGGGTATAGCAATCAGCCCCAGCATTTT. It is translated as CASSSTGYSNQPQHF.

This clone was counted many times. V and J are TRBV19 and TRBJ2-2; D possibly corresponds to TRBD1 (6 bases). The CDR3 covers 13 residues. Germline assignment: CDR1 LNHDA and CDR2 SQIVND (reference sequence). Trimming took 11 bases from V and 13 from J, leaving 23 bases between them. CDR3 loop: CASEVGALGMLFF. Written as DNA, the CDR3 is TGTGCCTCAGAGGTGGGGGCCCTCGGGATGCTGTTTTTT.

In its sample, this clone was seen a few times. This rearrangement joins TRBV7-9 to TRBJ1-1; D may be TRBD1 (5 bases). Germline CDR1 SEHNR, CDR2 FQNEAQ (reference sequence). This CDR3 is 12 amino acids long. V was clipped by 0 bases and J by 12 bases, with 11 bases between them. CDR3 DNA: TGTGCCAGCAGCTTAGCTGGACAAGGGACTTTCTTT. This encodes CASSLAGQGTFF.

The chain is built from TRBV4-1 and TRBJ2-5, with TRBD2 matching 10 bases. CDR3 length equals 14 residues. Germline V gene lookup returns CDR1 MGHRA and CDR2 YSYEKL. J was trimmed by 13 bases and V by 0 bases; bases with no gene match: 8. The CDR3 DNA is TGCGCCAGCAGCCAAGATCGACCTAGCGGGAGTCTGTACTTC. Protein: CASSQDRPSGSLYF.

This clone was observed many times. The CDR3 DNA sequence: TGTGCCAGTAGTCTGGGACTTTTCACAGATACGCAGTATTTT. Residues: CASSLGLFTDTQYF. This chain links TRBV19 with TRBJ2-3; D is possibly TRBD2 (6 bases). V lost 5 bases and J lost 2, with 11 bases in between. This CDR3 comprises 14 residues. The germline V gene encodes CDR1 LNHDA and CDR2 SQIVND (reference sequence). The full variable domain, completed using reference TRBV19 and TRBJ2-3, is DGGITQSPKYLFRKEGQNVTLSCEQNLNHDAMYWYRQDPGQGLRLIYYSQIVNDFQKGDIAEGYSVSREKKESFPLTVTSAQKNPTAFYLCASSLGLFTDTQYFGPGTRLTVL.

In this sample, this clone turned up a few times. V and J are TRBV11-2 and TRBJ2-3; 14 bases agree with TRBD2. Germline CDR1 SGHAT, CDR2 FQNNGV. This CDR3 region has 17 residues. Trimming at V came to 5 bases and at J to 0 bases, leaving 4 bases not matched to a gene. CDR3 in amino acids: CASSPGLAGGSTDTQYF. The CDR3 nucleotides are TGTGCCAGCAGCCCCGGACTAGCGGGAGGTAGCACAGATACGCAGTATTTT. Complete variable domain (other parts from reference TRBV11-2 and TRBJ2-3): EAGVAQSPRYKIIEKRQSVAFWCNPISGHATLYWYQQILGQGPKLLIQFQNNGVVDDSQLPKDRFSAERLKGVDSTLKIQPAKLEDSAVYLCASSPGLAGGSTDTQYFGPGTRLTVL.

The chain joins TRBV5-1 to TRBJ2-3; perhaps TRBD2 as D (6 bases). In germline, CDR1 is SGHRS, CDR2 YFSETQ. The CDR3 consists of 14 residues. The germline V and J ends were trimmed by 2 bases and 0 bases, with 7 bases remaining between them. CDR3 region: CASSFGTSTDTQYF. Written as DNA, the CDR3 is TGCGCCAGCAGCTTTGGGACTAGCACAGATACGCAGTATTTT. Complete variable domain (other parts from reference TRBV5-1 and TRBJ2-3): KAGVTQTPRYLIKTRGQQVTLSCSPISGHRSVSWYQQTPGQGLQFLFEYFSETQRNKGNFPGRFSGRQFSNSRSEMNVSTLELGDSALYLCASSFGTSTDTQYFGPGTRLTVL.

The J gene is TRBJ1-5, the V gene TRBV30; D gene uncertain. V lost 2 bases to trimming and J lost 5 bases, with 22 bases between them. CDR3 length: 17 residues. Germline values: CDR1 GTSNPN, CDR2 SVGIG (reference sequence). The CDR3: CAWSRIRTAAGDQPQHF. CDR3 sequence (DNA): TGTGCCTGGAGTCGAATCAGAACGGCGGCCGGAGATCAGCCCCAGCATTTT. Looking up the rest from reference TRBV30 and TRBJ1-5 gives the full variable domain: SQTIHQWPATLVQPVGSPLSLECTVEGTSNPNLYWYRQAAGRGLQLLFYSVGIGQISSEVPQNLSASRPQDRQFILSSKKLLLSDSGFYLCAWSRIRTAAGDQPQHFGDGTRLSIL.

This clone was seen more than once but under ten times. CDR3: CASRQGSYGYTF. DNA for the CDR3: TGTGCCAGCCGACAGGGGTCCTATGGCTACACCTTC. The chain carries TRBV6-5 and TRBJ1-2; TRBD1 matches at 8 bases. The length of the CDR3 is 12 residues. The V gene's germline CDR1 is MNHEY and CDR2 SVGAGI. J gave up 4 bases and V 8 bases, and 3 bases lay outside the gene matches.

This clone was observed many times. The chain has TRBV7-3 and TRBJ2-1; TRBD2 matches 9 bases. Germline lookup yields CDR1 SGHTA and CDR2 FQGTGA. This CDR3 comprises 15 residues. Trimming took 2 bases from V and 6 from J; bases not matched to a gene: 5. CDR3 region: CASSLRREGGNEQFF. The DNA of the CDR3 is TGTGCCAGCAGCTTACGGCGGGAGGGCGGCAATGAGCAGTTCTTC.

This clone has just a few counts. V is TRBV28 and J is TRBJ2-7; possibly TRBD2 for D (5 bases). Deletions cut 5 bases from V and 0 bases from J, with 11 bases between. The CDR3 contains 14 residues. Germline values: CDR1 MDHEN, CDR2 SYDVKM. CDR3 DNA sequence: TGTGCCAGCAGTCCTTACCGGGACTCCTACGAGCAGTACTTC. Translating it yields CASSPYRDSYEQYF.

This clone has ten or more counts. The chain uses TRBV4-2 and TRBJ2-7; TRBD1 might be the D (5 bases). The CDR3 length is 15 residues. Trimming took off 0 bases at V and 0 bases at J, with 9 bases between the two ends. Germline values: CDR1 LGHNA, CDR2 YNFKEQ. This CDR3 reads CASSQDRDDSYEQYF. CDR3 sequence (DNA): TGTGCCAGCAGCCAAGACAGGGATGACTCCTACGAGCAGTACTTC.

In this sample, this clone turned up many times. The chain is built from TRBV28 and TRBJ1-1, with TRBD1 matching 7 bases. The V gene's germline CDR1 is MDHEN and CDR2 SYDVKM. This CDR3 contains 15 residues. V was pared by 6 bases and J by 3 bases, with 10 bases of the junction left unmatched. The CDR3, as DNA: TGTGCCAGCAGATCACAGGTTCAGGGGGACACTGAAGCTTTCTTT. Translation gives CASRSQVQGDTEAFF.

The rearrangement links TRBV19 to TRBJ1-2; D possibly corresponds to TRBD1 (6 bases). V lost 5 bases, J lost 8 bases, and 21 bases lay in between. The CDR3 has 15 residues. The germline gives CDR1 LNHDA, CDR2 SQIVND (reference sequence). The CDR3 loop reads CASSLGGGARSGYTF. The CDR3 nucleotides read TGTGCCAGTAGTCTAGGAGGGGGAGCTCGGTCCGGCTACACCTTC.

This clone was picked up many times. V gene TRBV10-3 combines with J gene TRBJ2-7, with D tentatively TRBD2 (6 bases). Germline V gene data show CDR1 as ENHRY and CDR2 as SYGVKD. This CDR3 has 15 residues. The V end was cut by 0 bases, the J end by 6 bases, with 15 bases between. Written as DNA, the CDR3 is TGTGCCATCAGTGAGTCGGACGGGAGAAGATCCGAGCAGTACTTC. Translating gives CAISESDGRRSEQYF.

This clone was found a few times. The chain has TRBV29-1 and TRBJ2-3; 7 nucleotides line up with TRBD2. The CDR3 has 14 residues. Germline V CDR1 and CDR2: SQVTM, ANQGSEA. CDR3 region: CSATGAGTLDTQYF. The CDR3 nucleotides read TGCAGTGCGACTGGAGCGGGAACGTTAGATACGCAGTATTTT.

The table lists this clone with many counts. The chain carries TRBV7-6 and TRBJ1-1; D may be TRBD1 (6 bases). Trimming pared 1 base from V and 1 base from J, leaving 10 bases between. Germline V gene lookup returns CDR1 SGHVS and CDR2 FNYEAQ. The CDR3 runs 15 residues. In nucleotides, the CDR3 is TGTGCCAGCAGCTTAGAAGCAGGGGCGAACACTGAAGCTTTCTTT. Translating it yields CASSLEAGANTEAFF.

This clone was detected many times. As DNA, the CDR3 is TGTGCCAGCAGCAGGACAGGTATCGGGGGCCATGAGCAGTTCTTC. Translating gives CASSRTGIGGHEQFF. This chain connects TRBV14 to TRBJ2-1; TRBD1 might be the D (7 bases). The germline V gene encodes CDR1 SGHDN and CDR2 FVKESK. The CDR3 totals 15 residues. V lost 5 bases and J 8 bases, leaving 19 bases between the germline ends.

The chain recombines TRBV5-6 with TRBJ2-5; no definite D call. The J call may be faulty, since TRBJ2-7 better matches the DNA end. The CDR3 loop spans 14 amino acids. Germline assignment: CDR1 SGHDT and CDR2 YYEEEE. CDR3 coding DNA: TGTGCCAGCAGCTTGGAGTCCGGGTTCTACGAGCAGTACTTC. It is translated as CASSLESGFYEQYF.

This clone was seen a handful of times. The chain recombines TRBV6-1 with TRBJ2-1; 8 nucleotides line up with TRBD2. The CDR3 runs 15 residues. Germline V gene lookup returns CDR1 MNHNS and CDR2 SASEGT. The V and J ends lost 6 bases and 3 bases, in that order; junction bases with no gene match: 7. The CDR3 protein is CASSQTAGGYNEQFF. DNA for the CDR3: TGTGCCAGCAGCCAAACCGCGGGGGGCTACAATGAGCAGTTCTTC.